This is a list of T cell receptor beta chains from one sample in a study of CD8+ T cells in alopecia areata. Using immunoSEQ multiplex PCR, the repertoire was profiled, and TCRdb retains in-frame clones only, with some absent. The table records 2,500 to 4,000 clones, approximately 79% of them present only once. The specimen was skin, collected at week 24, from a patient treated with tofacitinib. The source is a human donor with alopecia areata. Each CDR3 is given with its conserved first and last residue. The D gene is left open where the match is weak. Rows may omit the clone size; those that give it use once, few, many or a size class.

TGCGCCAGCAGCCAAGTCAGCTCTGGGGCCAACGTCCTGACTTTC	CASSQVSSGANVLTF	NA	TRBV4-3	TRBJ2-6	NA
TGTGCCAGCATCGCCGGAGGGAGCGAGCAGTACTTC	CASIAGGSEQYF	NA	TRBV2	TRBJ2-7	NA
TGCAGCGTTGAGGGGGGGCTCGGCACTGAAGCTTTCTTT	CSVEGGLGTEAFF	NA	TRBV29-1	TRBJ1-1	NA
TGTGCCTGGAGTGCTAGACTTGGCGAGCAGTACTTC	CAWSARLGEQYF	NA	TRBV30	TRBJ2-7	NA
TGTGCCAGCAGCTTGAAATGGGACAGGGGCGCTGAAGCTTTCTTT	CASSLKWDRGAEAFF	TRBD1	TRBV5-6	TRBJ1-1	NA
TGTGCCAGCAGCTTGTGGACAGTCACTAGCACAGATACGCAGTATTTT	CASSLWTVTSTDTQYF	NA	TRBV5-6	TRBJ2-3	once
TGTGCCAGCAGTGGGACTAGTCGCGAGCAGTACTTC	CASSGTSREQYF	TRBD2	TRBV2	TRBJ2-7	NA
TGCGCCAGCAGCCGGGACAGCGGCTACACCTTC	CASSRDSGYTF	TRBD1	TRBV4-1	TRBJ1-2	NA
TGTGCCAGCAGCATAATCGGGGGGCGCGGGGAAAAACTGTTTTTT	CASSIIGGRGEKLFF	NA	TRBV7-2	TRBJ1-4	NA
TGTGCCAGCAGCTTAGCGGGACAGAGCAATCAGCCCCAGCATTTT	CASSLAGQSNQPQHF	TRBD1	TRBV7-2	TRBJ1-5	NA
TGCAGCGTTGAAGATCTGGGTGAGACGACCAAAAACATTCAGTACTTC	CSVEDLGETTKNIQYF	NA	TRBV29-1	TRBJ2-4	NA
TGCGCCAGCAGCTTGGAAGGGACACCAGGGGACGAGCAGTACTTC	CASSLEGTPGDEQYF	NA	TRBV5-1	TRBJ2-7	NA
TGTGCCAGCAGCCGTGCGGGGACTAGCGGGGGGCAGCATGGGCAGTTCTTC	CASSRAGTSGGQHGQFF	TRBD2	TRBV7-2	TRBJ2-1	NA
TGCAGCGTTCGGTCCGGAATACGAGGAGAAAAACTGTTTTTT	CSVRSGIRGEKLFF	NA	TRBV29-1	TRBJ1-4	NA
TGCGCCAGCAGCCAAGATGGACGACGGGAGACCCAGTACTTC	CASSQDGRRETQYF	NA	TRBV4-1	TRBJ2-5	NA
TGTGCCAGCAGTACGAATCCGAGTCAGCCCCAGCATTTT	CASSTNPSQPQHF	NA	TRBV6-4	TRBJ1-5	NA
TGTGCCAGCAGCTTAGCGCAGAACCTCGGGGCTGAAGCTTTCTTT	CASSLAQNLGAEAFF	NA	TRBV7-6	TRBJ1-1	NA
TGTGCCAGCAGCTCTTCCTTAAGCGGGAGGGCCTACGAGCAGTACTTC	CASSSSLSGRAYEQYF	TRBD2	TRBV7-2	TRBJ2-7	NA
TGTGCCAGCAGCTTATCGGATCAAAGAGGCGGGGAGCTGTTTTTT	CASSLSDQRGGELFF	NA	TRBV7-8	TRBJ2-2	NA
TGCGCCAGCAGCCAAGGACGGCGGGGGAGTGAAACAGATACGCAGTATTTT	CASSQGRRGSETDTQYF	TRBD2	TRBV4-1	TRBJ2-3	NA
TGTGCCAGTAGTCGGATAGCTTTCGGCGAGCAGTACTTC	CASSRIAFGEQYF	NA	TRBV19	TRBJ2-7	NA
TGTGCCAGCAGCTTCCCGGGACTAGCGGGGGGGCAGGGGCAGTTCTTC	CASSFPGLAGGQGQFF	TRBD2	TRBV11-3	TRBJ2-1	NA
TGTGCCAGCAGCTTAGAGCCCAGCCCCCAGTACTTC	CASSLEPSPQYF	NA	TRBV7-9	TRBJ2-5	few
TGCAGCGTTGGATGGGGACAGGGTCAAGAGACCCAGTACTTC	CSVGWGQGQETQYF	TRBD1	TRBV29-1	TRBJ2-5	NA
TGTGCCAGCAGCTTGTATGGCGGGGGGGCTAGTAATGAGCAGTTCTTC	CASSLYGGGASNEQFF	TRBD2	TRBV11-2	TRBJ2-1	NA
TGTGCCAGCAGCTCCGGGACAGGGATGGAGCGGGAGCAGTTCTTC	CASSSGTGMEREQFF	TRBD1	TRBV7-9	TRBJ2-1	few
TGTGCCAGCAGTTACGCTAATGCAGGGGGAGTATACGAGCAGTACTTC	CASSYANAGGVYEQYF	TRBD1	TRBV6-5	TRBJ2-7	NA
TGTGCCAGCAGCGCCGGACTAGCGGGGGGGAACGAGCAGTACTTC	CASSAGLAGGNEQYF	TRBD2	TRBV9	TRBJ2-7	NA
TGCGCCAGCAGCCAAGAATCTGGGACAGGGAGAAACACCATATATTTT	CASSQESGTGRNTIYF	TRBD1	TRBV4-3	TRBJ1-3	NA